The 8 T cell receptor beta chains presented below share a single source sample, sequenced in a study of identical twins. TCRdb reprocessed the 5' RACE reads via MiXCR and lists one record per CDR3 protein. This sample carries fewer than 900,000 distinct CDR3 sequences, about 20% of them seen once, and the ten largest clones take 4% to 4.5%. These data were also reused for a study on T cells expressing NK-cell markers.

The sample was PBMCs. The receptors were sampled from a woman aged 18-29 years in good health.

The rearrangement joins TRBV20-1 to TRBJ2-1, with TRBD2 matching 8 bases. There are 16 residues in the CDR3. V lost 0 bases, J lost 10 bases, and 14 bases stayed unmatched. Germline V gives CDR1 DFQATT, CDR2 SNEGSKA (reference sequence). CDR3 amino acids: CSARDRNSGAAREQFF. As DNA, the CDR3 is TGCAGTGCTAGAGATCGTAATAGCGGGGCCGCCCGGGAGCAGTTCTTC.

This clonotype has a count of ten or more. The gene calls are TRBV29-1 and TRBJ1-1; 11 bases line up with TRBD1. The CDR3 sequence is 13 residues long. Germline V gene lookup returns CDR1 SQVTM and CDR2 ANQGSEA. The CDR3 sequence is CSYQGTGGTEAFF. The DNA for the CDR3 is TGCTCCTACCAAGGGACAGGGGGCACTGAAGCTTTCTTT.

The chain carries TRBV7-6 and TRBJ2-1; the D is unclear. Germline loops: CDR1 SGHVS, CDR2 FNYEAQ. The CDR3 is 16 amino acids. The V end lost 1 base, the J end lost 4 bases, and 14 bases lay between the germline ends. CDR3 sequence reads: CASSLGYQARYNEQFF. In DNA form, the CDR3 reads TGTGCCAGCAGCTTAGGATACCAAGCTCGATACAATGAGCAGTTCTTC.

This chain links TRBV5-1 with TRBJ1-5, with D possibly matching TRBD1 (5 bases). The CDR3 spans 16 residues. V lost 4 bases and J lost 1, with 15 bases in between. CDR1 is SGHRS, CDR2 YFSETQ, per germline. CDR3 in DNA: TGCGCCAGCAGCCCGTTGCCGGGGGACAGCAATCAGCCCCAGCATTTT. Translated, it gives CASSPLPGDSNQPQHF.

CDR3 sequence (DNA): TGTGCCAGCAGCTTTCCGGGACAGGGTCTCCACGAGCAGTACTTC. Its protein product is CASSFPGQGLHEQYF. The chain recombines TRBV7-9 with TRBJ2-7; 9 bases match TRBD1. There are 15 residues in the CDR3. Germline V gene data show CDR1 as SEHNR and CDR2 as FQNEAQ (reference sequence). Losses at the gene ends were 3 bases for V and 5 bases for J; bases not matched to a gene: 8.

The chain uses TRBV7-6 and TRBJ2-6; D is uncertain. The CDR3 loop spans 16 amino acids. Trimming pared 5 bases from V and 5 bases from J, leaving 16 bases between. Germline loops: CDR1 SGHVS, CDR2 FNYEAQ. The chain's CDR3 is CASSRLSALRANVLTF. CDR3 sequence (DNA): TGTGCCAGCAGCCGGCTATCCGCTCTTAGGGCCAACGTCCTGACTTTC.

This sequence joins TRBV10-3 and TRBJ2-2; tentative D call: TRBD1 (6 bases). Germline V gene lookup returns CDR1 ENHRY and CDR2 SYGVKD. The ends were cut back, 4 bases at V and 4 bases at J, with 13 bases in the middle. The CDR3 is 15 amino acids. The CDR3 here is CAISANRDGTGELFF. For the CDR3, the DNA is TGTGCCATCAGTGCCAACAGGGATGGCACCGGGGAGCTGTTTTTT.

This clonotype was seen only a few times. The chain has TRBV3-1 and TRBJ2-4; 7 bases are a match to TRBD1. CDR1 is LGHDT and CDR2 is YNNKEL in the germline V gene (reference sequence). The CDR3 contains 13 residues. J gave up 7 bases and V 4 bases, and 4 bases lay outside the gene matches. The CDR3 is CASSPGQRNIQYF. The CDR3 nucleotides are TGTGCCAGCAGCCCGGGACAGAGGAACATTCAGTACTTC.